This passage covers 32 T cell receptor beta chains from one sample sequenced in a study of blood T cell repertoires in COVID-19. Using immunoSEQ multiplex PCR, the repertoire was profiled, and TCRdb retains in-frame clones only, with some absent. The sample includes about 68,000 clones, 87% seen only once; the top ten take roughly 3.2%. Sequences were obtained from peripheral blood. The receptors were gathered from a woman between 45 and 60 years old with COVID-19, enrolled during active disease.

The V call is TRBV15, the J call TRBJ2-2; possible D gene TRBD2, 6 bases. CDR1 and CDR2 (germline): LNHNV, YYDKDF (reference sequence). This CDR3 has 15 amino acids. Trimming pared 5 bases from V and 4 bases from J, leaving 14 bases between. As DNA, the CDR3 is TGTGCCACCAGCCTCGGTAGGAGGGGCACCGGGGAGCTGTTTTTT. Translation gives CATSLGRRGTGELFF. The full variable domain, rest sourced from reference TRBV15 and TRBJ2-2, is DAMVIQNPRYQVTQFGKPVTLSCSQTLNHNVMYWYQQKSSQAPKLLFHYYDKDFNNEADTPDNFQSRRPNTSFCFLDIRSPGLGDTAMYLCATSLGRRGTGELFFGEGSRLTVL.

This chain joins TRBV9 and TRBJ1-2; D is undetermined. Trimming removed 4 bases at V and 1 base at J, with 17 bases between. The CDR3 sequence is 16 residues long. The germline CDR1 and CDR2 sequences are SGDLS and YYNGEE. The CDR3, as DNA: TGTGCCAGCAGCCAACAGTATCCTAAAAATAACTATGGCTACACCTTC. This gives the protein CASSQQYPKNNYGYTF.

The chain carries TRBV24-1 and TRBJ2-1, with 9 bases that match TRBD2. Looked up from germline, CDR1 is KGHDR and CDR2 is SFDVKD. Trimming at V came to 1 base and at J to 6 bases, leaving 6 bases not matched to a gene. The CDR3 runs to 16 residues. The chain's CDR3 is CATSDFGGRASNEQFF. The CDR3 DNA reads TGTGCCACCAGTGATTTCGGCGGGAGGGCCTCCAATGAGCAGTTCTTC.

The V call is TRBV7-9, the J call TRBJ1-4; TRBD1 is a possible D gene (5 bases). V was clipped by 1 base and J by 4 bases, with 13 bases between them. CDR1 SEHNR and CDR2 FQNEAQ come from the germline V gene (reference sequence). CDR3 length: 16 amino acids. The chain's CDR3 is CASSLGGGPFNEKLFF. CDR3 sequence (DNA): TGTGCCAGCAGCTTAGGGGGGGGACCCTTTAATGAAAAACTGTTTTTT.

The chain carries TRBV19 and TRBJ1-5; the D is unclear. Trimming took off 4 bases at V and 2 bases at J, with 9 bases between the two ends. The CDR3 totals 14 residues. Germline assignment: CDR1 LNHDA and CDR2 SQIVND (reference sequence). CDR3 nucleotide sequence: TGTGCCAGTAGTAACGTGCGGGGCAATCAGCCCCAGCATTTT. It translates to CASSNVRGNQPQHF.

The CDR3 region has the DNA TGTGCCAGCAGCTTCAACGTCCGGGGAGAAGTGTACTTC. It encodes CASSFNVRGEVYF. This chain connects TRBV13 to TRBJ2-7; D is perhaps TRBD2 (5 bases). The CDR3 is 13 residues long. The V end lost 3 bases, the J end lost 12 bases, and 18 bases lay between the germline ends. CDR1 is PRHDT, CDR2 FYEKMQ, per germline (reference sequence).

This clone was seen once. The chain carries TRBV3-1 (or the pseudogene TRBV3-2) and TRBJ1-2, with D uncertain. Germline V gene sequence: CDR1 LGHDT, CDR2 YNNKEL (reference sequence). The CDR3 length is 10 residues. V was shortened by 8 bases and J by 3 bases, with 4 bases between the two germline ends. The CDR3 nucleotides are TGTGCCAGCGAGGACTATGGCTACACCTTC. Translation: CASEDYGYTF.

This chain's CDR3 is CASAPGRAYGYTF. The CDR3 nucleotides read TGTGCCAGCGCTCCGGGGAGGGCCTATGGCTACACCTTC. The chain couples TRBV6-5 to TRBJ1-2; D gene unclear. The CDR3 spans 13 residues. The germline gives CDR1 MNHEY, CDR2 SVGAGI. V was trimmed by 8 bases and J by 4 bases, leaving 14 bases between them.

The chain couples TRBV5-6 to TRBJ1-2; 8 positions agree with TRBD1. The CDR3 runs 14 residues. Germline CDR1 reads SGHDT; CDR2 reads YYEEEE. Germline trimming cut 3 bases from V and 4 bases from J; bases unmatched to any gene: 5. This chain's CDR3 is CASSYGQGIYGYTF. The CDR3 coding sequence is TGTGCCAGCAGCTACGGACAGGGTATCTATGGCTACACCTTC.

The rearrangement uses TRBV9 and TRBJ2-2, with D uncertain. This CDR3 contains 14 residues. Germline lookup yields CDR1 SGDLS and CDR2 YYNGEE. Trimming removed 0 bases at V and 0 bases at J, with 3 bases between. The CDR3 DNA follows: TGTGCCAGCAGCGTAGACACGAACACCGGGGAGCTGTTTTTT. This codes for CASSVDTNTGELFF.

The gene calls are TRBV6-5 and TRBJ1-4, with a possible D match to TRBD1 (6 bases). CDR1 is MNHEY and CDR2 is SVGAGI in the germline V gene. CDR3 length: 15 amino acids. The ends were cut back, 6 bases at V and 0 bases at J, with 11 bases in the middle. CDR3 sequence: CASSQQGATNEKLFF. The CDR3 DNA follows: TGTGCCAGCAGCCAACAGGGTGCAACTAATGAAAAACTGTTTTTT.

This clone was counted a few times. The chain has TRBV19 and TRBJ2-7; 9 bases map to TRBD1. Germline V gene data show CDR1 as LNHDA and CDR2 as SQIVND (reference sequence). The length of the CDR3 is 13 residues. V shed 5 bases and J 5 bases; nucleotides not matched to a gene: 4. The CDR3 region is CASSWTGEHEQYF. CDR3 coding DNA: TGTGCCAGTAGTTGGACAGGGGAGCACGAGCAGTACTTC. Based on the CDR3 plus reference TRBV19 and TRBJ2-7, the full variable domain is DGGITQSPKYLFRKEGQNVTLSCEQNLNHDAMYWYRQDPGQGLRLIYYSQIVNDFQKGDIAEGYSVSREKKESFPLTVTSAQKNPTAFYLCASSWTGEHEQYFGPGTRLTVT.

V usage is TRBV7-9 and J usage is TRBJ2-1; 8 bases agree with TRBD2. The CDR3 is 19 residues long. Looked up from germline, CDR1 is SEHNR and CDR2 is FQNEAQ (reference sequence). With 3 bases clipped from V and 1 base from J, the junction kept 14 bases outside the gene matches. CDR3 coding DNA: TGTGCCAGCAGCTTCGGGGGGCTAGCGGGTACAACATCCTACAATGAGCAGTTCTTC. Its translation: CASSFGGLAGTTSYNEQFF.

The chain recombines TRBV2 with TRBJ2-2; D may be TRBD2 (5 bases). Germline values: CDR1 SNHLY, CDR2 FYNNEI. There are 15 residues in the CDR3. V was pared by 2 bases and J by 0 bases, with 7 bases between. CDR3 protein: CASSELRANTGELFF. Here the CDR3 DNA reads TGTGCCAGCAGTGAACTGCGGGCGAACACCGGGGAGCTGTTTTTT. Full variable domain (missing parts from reference TRBV2 and TRBJ2-2): EPEVTQTPSHQVTQMGQEVILRCVPISNHLYFYWYRQILGQKVEFLVSFYNNEISEKSEIFDDQFSVERPDGSNFTLKIRSTKLEDSAMYFCASSELRANTGELFFGEGSRLTVL.

This chain joins TRBV5-1 and TRBJ2-1; possibly TRBD2 for D (5 bases). The V and J ends lost 0 bases and 6 bases respectively, with 7 bases between them. Germline lookup yields CDR1 SGHRS and CDR2 YFSETQ. This CDR3 is built from 13 residues. The CDR3 DNA sequence: TGCGCCAGCAGCTTGGGCAGCGGCAATGAGCAGTTCTTC. This sequence encodes CASSLGSGNEQFF.

This clone was picked up one time. The chain employs TRBV30 and TRBJ2-6; perhaps TRBD2 as D (5 bases). This CDR3 is built from 18 residues. Germline values: CDR1 GTSNPN, CDR2 SVGIG (reference sequence). Trimming pared 2 bases from V and 0 bases from J, leaving 17 bases between. In DNA form, the CDR3 reads TGTGCCTGGAGTACTCCGAGGGCAGGCCCCTCTGGGGCCAACGTCCTGACTTTC. This encodes CAWSTPRAGPSGANVLTF.

The chain carries TRBV19 and TRBJ2-5; D may be TRBD1 (6 bases). The CDR3 extends over 13 amino acids. Germline V gives CDR1 LNHDA, CDR2 SQIVND (reference sequence). Trimming stripped 2 bases from V and 3 bases from J, with 7 bases between. The CDR3 DNA follows: TGTGCCAGTAGTATATACAGGGAAGAGACCCAGTACTTC. Translating gives CASSIYREETQYF.

The chain employs TRBV4-1 and TRBJ2-5; D gene unclear. Germline CDR1 and CDR2: MGHRA and YSYEKL. This CDR3 has 14 residues. Trimming took off 1 base at V and 3 bases at J, with 9 bases between the two ends. In nucleotides, the CDR3 is TGCGCCAGCAGCCAAGGCCCCACGGAAGAGACCCAGTACTTC. Translating gives CASSQGPTEETQYF.

This clone was recorded a few times. The V call is TRBV11-2, the J call TRBJ2-1; TRBD2 matches 11 bases. The CDR3 spans 14 residues. In germline, CDR1 is SGHAT, CDR2 FQNNGV. With V trimmed by 3 bases and J by 5 bases, 0 bases remained unmatched. The CDR3, as DNA: TGTGCCAGCAGCTTTAGCGGGAGGGACAATGAGCAGTTCTTC. As protein: CASSFSGRDNEQFF.

The chain combines TRBV3-1 (or the pseudogene TRBV3-2) with TRBJ2-3; a weak D match, TRBD2 (6 bases). Deletions cut 4 bases from V and 4 bases from J, with 15 bases between. The CDR3 has 15 residues. CDR1 and CDR2 from the germline V gene are LGHDT and YNNKEL (reference sequence). The CDR3 reads CASSLRDFPSDTQYF. The DNA of the CDR3 is TGTGCCAGCAGCCTCCGGGACTTTCCATCAGATACGCAGTATTTT.

V usage is TRBV5-4 and J usage is TRBJ2-1, with D perhaps TRBD1 (5 bases). Germline V gene lookup returns CDR1 SGHNT and CDR2 YYREEE (reference sequence). The CDR3 covers 13 residues. V lost 6 bases to trimming and J lost 6 bases, with 13 bases between them. The CDR3: CASTPLGVNEQFF. The CDR3 coding sequence is TGTGCCAGCACCCCATTAGGGGTCAATGAGCAGTTCTTC.

V is TRBV28 and J is TRBJ1-4; D remains ambiguous. The CDR3 runs to 15 residues. Germline assignment: CDR1 MDHEN and CDR2 SYDVKM. V was cut by 5 bases and J by 8 bases, with 18 bases left in between. CDR3 bases: TGTGCCAGCAGTCCAGGATTAACTCGAGAGGAAAAACTGTTTTTT. Its translation is CASSPGLTREEKLFF.

The chain combines TRBV5-4 with TRBJ2-5; D uncertain. V was pared by 5 bases and J by 5 bases, with 22 bases between. The CDR3 is 16 amino acids. Germline loops: CDR1 SGHNT, CDR2 YYREEE (reference sequence). This chain's CDR3 is CASSFPQLGSPETQYF. The CDR3 DNA is TGTGCCAGCAGTTTCCCCCAACTCGGTAGTCCGGAGACCCAGTACTTC.

This rearrangement joins TRBV5-1 to TRBJ2-7; the match to TRBD2 covers 8 bases. Germline V CDR1 and CDR2: SGHRS, YFSETQ. The CDR3 is 15 amino acids. Trimming at V came to 7 bases and at J to 6 bases, leaving 15 bases not matched to a gene. CDR3 coding DNA: TGCGCCAGCTCTTCCCAGGGAACGGGAGGGTCCGAGCAGTACTTC. Translation gives CASSSQGTGGSEQYF. Full variable domain (outside the CDR3, taken from reference TRBV5-1 and TRBJ2-7): KAGVTQTPRYLIKTRGQQVTLSCSPISGHRSVSWYQQTPGQGLQFLFEYFSETQRNKGNFPGRFSGRQFSNSRSEMNVSTLELGDSALYLCASSSQGTGGSEQYFGPGTRLTVT.

A remark on this clone: A junction boundary mismatches the germline segment, possibly from a read error. The genes are TRBV7-7 and TRBJ2-3; D may be TRBD2 (6 bases). CDR1 is SSHAT, CDR2 FNYEAQ, per germline (reference sequence). The CDR3 totals 16 residues. CDR3 sequence: CASSLILAFTTDTQYF. The CDR3 bases are TGTGCTAGCAGCTTAATCCTAGCGTTTACCACAGATACGCAGTATTTT.

This chain uses TRBV28 with TRBJ1-5, with D possibly TRBD1 on 5 matching bases. The germline V and J ends were trimmed by 7 bases and 6 bases, with 16 bases remaining between them. Germline CDR1 is MDHEN and CDR2 is SYDVKM. The CDR3 loop spans 14 amino acids. The CDR3 nucleotides are TGTGCCAGCATCAGAGACAGCACTCTTCAGCCCCAGCATTTT. It translates to CASIRDSTLQPQHF.

The chain joins TRBV5-6 to TRBJ2-2, with 7 bases fitting TRBD1. The CDR3 runs 16 residues. Per germline, CDR1 SGHDT and CDR2 YYEEEE. V lost 0 bases and J lost 1; bases outside the gene matches: 3. The CDR3 reads CASSLVGTVNTGELFF. The CDR3, as DNA: TGTGCCAGCAGCTTGGTAGGGACAGTGAACACCGGGGAGCTGTTTTTT.

The chain couples TRBV30 to TRBJ1-1, with D unclear. V shed 0 bases and J shed 1 base, with 6 bases lying between them. Germline V gives CDR1 GTSNPN, CDR2 SVGIG (reference sequence). This CDR3 spans 13 amino acids. This chain's CDR3 is CAWSVQPNTEAFF. For the CDR3, the DNA is TGTGCCTGGAGTGTACAACCGAACACTGAAGCTTTCTTT.

The chain carries TRBV5-1 and TRBJ2-2, with D possibly being TRBD1 (5 bases). The ends were cut back, 0 bases at V and 6 bases at J, with 15 bases in the middle. This CDR3 has 16 amino acids. Germline V gives CDR1 SGHRS, CDR2 YFSETQ. The CDR3 region is CASSLAQGSNSGELFF. The CDR3 nucleotides are TGCGCCAGCAGCTTGGCGCAGGGTAGTAATTCCGGGGAGCTGTTTTTT.

Remarks on this clone: Different DNA sequences within this sample yield the same CDR3. The rearrangement joins TRBV28 to TRBJ1-2, with a possible D match to TRBD1 (6 bases). Trimming took 5 bases from V and 7 from J, leaving 14 bases between them. The germline V gene has CDR1 MDHEN and CDR2 SYDVKM. This CDR3 is 13 amino acids long. This CDR3 is CASSLTGLGGYTF. The DNA of the CDR3 is TGTGCCAGCAGTCTTACAGGGCTGGGTGGCTACACCTTC.

The genes are TRBV5-4 and TRBJ2-2, with D tentatively TRBD2 (6 bases). V lost 4 bases to trimming and J lost 2 bases, with 12 bases between them. Germline V gene data show CDR1 as SGHNT and CDR2 as YYREEE (reference sequence). CDR3 length: 15 amino acids. This chain's CDR3 is CASSRDFKNTGELFF. The CDR3 nucleotides are TGTGCCAGCAGCCGGGACTTTAAAAACACCGGGGAGCTGTTTTTT. Full variable domain (rest looked up from reference TRBV5-4 and TRBJ2-2): ETGVTQSPTHLIKTRGQQVTLRCSSQSGHNTVSWYQQALGQGPQFIFQYYREEENGRGNFPPRFSGLQFPNYSSELNVNALELDDSALYLCASSRDFKNTGELFFGEGSRLTVL.

The sample holds a few counts of this clone. The chain combines TRBV5-4 with TRBJ2-1, with 11 bases identical to TRBD2. Per germline, CDR1 SGHNT and CDR2 YYREEE (reference sequence). The CDR3 length is 17 residues. V was pared by 3 bases and J by 4 bases, with 9 bases of the junction left unmatched. The CDR3 DNA follows: TGTGCCAGCAGCTCCGCCCCCGGGACTAGCGGTTACAATGAGCAGTTCTTC. This codes for CASSSAPGTSGYNEQFF.